This passage covers 7 T cell receptor beta chains from one sample sequenced in a study of T cells after yellow fever vaccination. Using its own MiXCR run on the 5' RACE reads, TCRdb lists one record per CDR3 protein. This table has a few hundred thousand distinct CDR3 sequences, about 7.1% appearing once. The specimen was CD4+ T cells sorted from PBMCs, collected 15 days after the yellow fever booster vaccination. These TCRs come from a man between 25 and 39 years old who received the YFV17D yellow fever vaccine.

This sequence joins TRBV27 and TRBJ1-6; the D is unclear. V lost 6 bases and J 5 bases, leaving 5 bases between the germline ends. This CDR3 region has 12 residues. CDR1 and CDR2 from the germline V gene are MNHEY and SMNVEV (reference sequence). CDR3 sequence (DNA): TGTGCCAGCAGGAGTAATAATTCACCCCTCCACTTT. Its protein product is CASRSNNSPLHF.

This clonotype was counted between two and nine times. The chain carries TRBV12-3 or TRBV12-4 and TRBJ2-7; D is possibly TRBD1 (8 bases). The CDR3 runs 15 residues. Between the trimmed V and J ends, which lost 3 bases and 3 bases, there was a span of 15 bases. The DNA of the CDR3 is TGTGCCAGCAGTTTCAGCGGGGACAGGTTCTACGAGCAGTACTTC. It translates to CASSFSGDRFYEQYF.

Many counts were recorded for this clonotype. The chain couples TRBV7-2 to TRBJ2-3; D is perhaps TRBD2 (6 bases). The V end was cut by 1 base, the J end by 2 bases, with 10 bases between. The CDR3 totals 15 residues. The germline V gene encodes CDR1 SGHTA and CDR2 FQGNSA. The CDR3 region is CASSLGAGFTDTQYF. The DNA of the CDR3 is TGTGCCAGCAGCTTAGGAGCGGGCTTCACAGATACGCAGTATTTT.

The V and J genes are TRBV7-8 and TRBJ2-1; D might be TRBD1 (5 bases). CDR1 and CDR2 from the germline V gene are SGHVS and FQNEAQ. The V end lost 5 bases, the J end lost 10 bases, and 15 bases lay between the germline ends. This CDR3 has 13 residues. CDR3 residues: CASSPAWQGEQFF. The CDR3 coding sequence is TGTGCCAGCAGCCCGGCTTGGCAGGGAGAGCAGTTCTTC.

The chain is built from TRBV24-1 and TRBJ2-3; D not resolved. The V end was cut by 4 bases, the J end by 0 bases, with 10 bases between. CDR1 and CDR2 (germline): KGHDR, SFDVKD. The CDR3 covers 15 residues. CDR3 bases: TGTGCCACCAGTGAAACAAGATCTAGCACAGATACGCAGTATTTT. It yields the protein CATSETRSSTDTQYF.

This rearrangement joins TRBV4-1 to TRBJ2-3, with 8 bases fitting TRBD2. Germline CDR1 reads MGHRA; CDR2 reads YSYEKL. With V trimmed by 4 bases and J by 2 bases, 5 bases remained unmatched. The CDR3 runs to 15 residues. The CDR3 DNA sequence: TGCGCCAGCAGCCTTCGGGGGGGAACCACAGATACGCAGTATTTT. This translates into CASSLRGGTTDTQYF.

Many counts were recorded for this clonotype. In nucleotides, the CDR3 is TGTGCCAGCAGTTATGAGGGTCAGCCCCAGCATTTT. Protein product: CASSYEGQPQHF. The rearrangement joins TRBV6-2 or TRBV6-3 to TRBJ1-5, with D unclear. Germline V CDR1 and CDR2: MNHEY, SVGEGT. Trimming removed 3 bases from V and 6 bases from J, with 6 bases in between. The CDR3 sequence is 12 residues long.